The text below deals with one T cell receptor (beta chain). Its antigen is not identified. Trimming at V came to 6 bases and at J to 1 base, leaving 12 bases not matched to a gene. Germline CDR1 MDHEN, CDR2 SYDVKM. The CDR3 totals 16 residues. Library preparation for TCR beta used quantitative 5'-RACE with molecular barcodes. TCRdb reprocessed the 5' RACE reads via MiXCR and lists one record per CDR3 protein. Of under 850,000 distinct CDR3 sequences detected, around a fifth appear once; the ten largest clones hold around 19%. This entry is derived from a study of CD8 T cells in ankylosing spondylitis. General study points: Roughly eight highly homologous variants formed a TCR beta motif that appeared characteristic of ankylosing spondylitis blood. With a CD8+ phenotype, disease-linked clones were relatively rare in peripheral blood. In ankylosing spondylitis patients, matched synovial fluid reportedly showed significant enrichment of disease-linked clones.

The source is a male donor with ankylosing spondylitis. The genes are TRBV28 and TRBJ2-7, with 7 bases that match TRBD1. The sample was blood, either unsorted or a sorted T cell fraction (not recorded which). The CDR3 coding sequence is TGTGCCAGCAGCCACAGGGGAGCCCCTAATTCCTACGAGCAGTACTTC. This encodes CASSHRGAPNSYEQYF.